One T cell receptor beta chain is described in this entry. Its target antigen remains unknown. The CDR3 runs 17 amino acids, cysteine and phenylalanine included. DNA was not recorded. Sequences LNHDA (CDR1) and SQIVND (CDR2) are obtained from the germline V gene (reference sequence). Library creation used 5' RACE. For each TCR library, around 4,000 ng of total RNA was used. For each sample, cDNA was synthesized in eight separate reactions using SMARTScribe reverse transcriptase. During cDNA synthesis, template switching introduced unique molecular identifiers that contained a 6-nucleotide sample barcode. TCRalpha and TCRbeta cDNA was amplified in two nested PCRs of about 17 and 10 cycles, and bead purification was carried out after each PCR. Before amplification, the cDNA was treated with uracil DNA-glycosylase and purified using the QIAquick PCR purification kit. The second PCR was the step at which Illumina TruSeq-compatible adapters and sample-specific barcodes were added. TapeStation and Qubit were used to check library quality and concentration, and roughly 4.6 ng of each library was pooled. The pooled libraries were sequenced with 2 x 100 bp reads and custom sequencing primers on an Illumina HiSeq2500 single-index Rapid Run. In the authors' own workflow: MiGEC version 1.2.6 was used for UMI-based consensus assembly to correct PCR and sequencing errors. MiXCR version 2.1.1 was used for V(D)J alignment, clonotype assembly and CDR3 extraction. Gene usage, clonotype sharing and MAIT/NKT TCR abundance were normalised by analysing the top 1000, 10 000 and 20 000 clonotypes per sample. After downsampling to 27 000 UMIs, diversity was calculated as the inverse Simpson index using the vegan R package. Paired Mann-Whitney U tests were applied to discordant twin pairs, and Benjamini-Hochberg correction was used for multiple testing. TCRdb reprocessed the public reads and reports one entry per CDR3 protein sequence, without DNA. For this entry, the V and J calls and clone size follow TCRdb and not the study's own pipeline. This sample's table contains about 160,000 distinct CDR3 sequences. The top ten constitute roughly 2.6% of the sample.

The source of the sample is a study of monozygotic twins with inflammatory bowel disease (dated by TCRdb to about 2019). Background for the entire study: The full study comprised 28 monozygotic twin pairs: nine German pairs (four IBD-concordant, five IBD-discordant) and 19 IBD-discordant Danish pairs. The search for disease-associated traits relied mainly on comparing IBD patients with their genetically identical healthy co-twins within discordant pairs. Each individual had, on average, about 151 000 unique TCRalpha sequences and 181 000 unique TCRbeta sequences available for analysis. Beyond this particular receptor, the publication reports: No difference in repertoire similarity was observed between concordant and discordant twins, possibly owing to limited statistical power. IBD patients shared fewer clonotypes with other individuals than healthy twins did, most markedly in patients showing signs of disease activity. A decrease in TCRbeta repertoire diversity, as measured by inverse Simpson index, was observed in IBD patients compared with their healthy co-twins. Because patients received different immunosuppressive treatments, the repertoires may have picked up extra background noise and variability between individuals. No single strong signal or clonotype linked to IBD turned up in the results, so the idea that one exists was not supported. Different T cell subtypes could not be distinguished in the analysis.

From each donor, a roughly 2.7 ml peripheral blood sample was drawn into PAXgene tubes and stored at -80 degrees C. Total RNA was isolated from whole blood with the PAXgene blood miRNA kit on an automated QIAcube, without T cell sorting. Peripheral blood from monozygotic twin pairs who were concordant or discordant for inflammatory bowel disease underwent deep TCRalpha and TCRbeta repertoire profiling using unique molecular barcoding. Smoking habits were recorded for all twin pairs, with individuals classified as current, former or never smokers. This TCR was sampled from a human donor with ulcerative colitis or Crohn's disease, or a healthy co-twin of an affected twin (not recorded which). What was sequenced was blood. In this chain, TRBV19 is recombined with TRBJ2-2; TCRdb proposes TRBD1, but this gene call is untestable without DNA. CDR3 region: CASSSEGPGGFTGELFF.